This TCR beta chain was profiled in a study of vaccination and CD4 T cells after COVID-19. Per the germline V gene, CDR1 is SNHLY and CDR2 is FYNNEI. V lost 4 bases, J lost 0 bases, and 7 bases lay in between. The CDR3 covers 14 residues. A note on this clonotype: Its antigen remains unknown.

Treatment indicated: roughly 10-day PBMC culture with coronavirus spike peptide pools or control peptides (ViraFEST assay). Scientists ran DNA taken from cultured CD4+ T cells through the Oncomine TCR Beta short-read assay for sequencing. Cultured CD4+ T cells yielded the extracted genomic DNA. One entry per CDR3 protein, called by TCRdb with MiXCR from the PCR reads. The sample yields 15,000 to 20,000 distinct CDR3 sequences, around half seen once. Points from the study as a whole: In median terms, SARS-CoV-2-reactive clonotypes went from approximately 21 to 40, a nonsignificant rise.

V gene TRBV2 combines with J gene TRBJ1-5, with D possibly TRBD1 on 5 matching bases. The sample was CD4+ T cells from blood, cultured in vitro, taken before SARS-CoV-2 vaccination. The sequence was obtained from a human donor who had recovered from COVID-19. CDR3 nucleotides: TGTGCCAGCAGTGGGGGGTATAGCAATCAGCCCCAGCATTTT. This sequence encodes CASSGGYSNQPQHF.